What follows is one T cell receptor beta chain and its context. There are 16 residues in the CDR3. This entry is derived from a study of blood T cell repertoires in COVID-19. Looking at the study overall: Acute and convalescent COVID-19 specimens originated in the United States, Italy and Spain. From T cells, B-cell-depleted T cells, or PBMCs came the material, which was cDNA or gDNA.

How the authors handled the data: Reference gene primer amplification in the assay estimated nucleated cell counts. Profiled with immunoSEQ multiplex PCR; TCRdb holds only in-frame clones, not every one. V, J and clone size are those of that table, while D and trimming were read from the DNA. The profile shows approximately 170,000 clones, approximately 85% of them singletons. The specimen sequenced was peripheral blood. This rearrangement joins TRBV21-1 to TRBJ1-5. TRBV21-1 is a pseudogene locus. This receptor was identified in a man in his 60s who had recovered from COVID-19. The CDR3 sequence: CASSIKEGRSNQPQHF. DNA of the CDR3: TGTGCCAGCAGCATTAAGGAGGGGCGGAGCAATCAGCCCCAGCATTTT.